Shown below are 17 T cell receptor beta chains from a single sample sequenced in a study of shared clonotypes between healthy human individuals. Clones were read by immunoSEQ multiplex PCR, and TCRdb kept only the in-frame ones, dropping some. Among about 1.1 million clones listed, approximately 77% were seen once. The sequencing input was memory CD4+ T cells from PBMCs. Described subset: CD45RA-negative fraction. These TCRs come from a man aged 18 to 30 in good health. Some clones in this sample may be carry-over from other donors' samples.

The CDR3 sequence is CASSDRPRGPTNEKLFF. CDR3 bases: TGCGCCAGCAGCGACCGACCCAGGGGGCCGACTAATGAAAAACTGTTTTTT. V and J are TRBV5-1 and TRBJ1-4, with 8 bases matching TRBD1. Germline-derived CDR1 and CDR2 are SGHRS and YFSETQ. V trimming: 4 bases; J trimming: 2 bases; junction bases outside the gene matches: 10. The CDR3 extends over 17 amino acids.

The V and J genes are TRBV5-1 and TRBJ2-7; D ambiguous. The CDR3 runs to 15 residues. V was trimmed by 5 bases and J by 4 bases, leaving 19 bases between them. CDR1 and CDR2 from the germline V gene are SGHRS and YFSETQ. CDR3 residues: CASSLMGSSLYEQYF. Here the CDR3 DNA reads TGCGCCAGCAGTCTAATGGGGTCCAGTCTTTACGAGCAGTACTTC.

V and J are TRBV19 and TRBJ1-2; D call uncertain. The germline V gene encodes CDR1 LNHDA and CDR2 SQIVND (reference sequence). The CDR3 runs 15 residues. Trimming stripped 0 bases from V and 3 bases from J, with 11 bases between. CDR3 amino acids: CASSIDRGPYYGYTF. In DNA form, the CDR3 reads TGTGCCAGTAGTATAGATCGAGGCCCGTACTATGGCTACACCTTC.

V gene TRBV18 combines with J gene TRBJ2-7, with 7 positions matching TRBD2. CDR1 is KGHSH, CDR2 LQKENI, per germline. The junction had 12 bases not matched to a gene; V was cut back by 0 bases and J by 4 bases. The CDR3 extends over 17 amino acids. CDR3 in DNA: TGTGCCAGCTCACCACCGACCTACGGGGGGACCCCTTACGAGCAGTACTTC. This encodes CASSPPTYGGTPYEQYF.

CDR3 DNA: TGTGCCTGGAGTATTACCGGGACAGCTGGTCCGGGGCAGTACTTC. Protein product: CAWSITGTAGPGQYF. The chain joins TRBV30 to TRBJ2-5; TRBD1 matches 7 bases. This CDR3 comprises 15 residues. Trimming cost V 2 bases and J 11 bases; bases outside gene matches: 17. Germline V gene sequence: CDR1 GTSNPN, CDR2 SVGIG (reference sequence).

This chain uses TRBV11-3 with TRBJ1-1; TRBD1 might be the D (6 bases). V lost 6 bases and J 0 bases, leaving 17 bases between the germline ends. Germline V gene data show CDR1 as SGHNT and CDR2 as YENEEA. The CDR3 is made up of 16 amino acids. The CDR3 loop is CASSTGRGHLNTEAFF. DNA for the CDR3: TGTGCCAGCAGTACCGGCCGGGGACATCTGAACACTGAAGCTTTCTTT.

The rearrangement joins TRBV4-2 to TRBJ1-4; D not certain. The CDR3 runs 15 residues. Germline values: CDR1 LGHNA, CDR2 YNFKEQ. V lost 4 bases and J lost 2, with 11 bases in between. In nucleotides, the CDR3 is TGTGCCAGCAGCCTTAACGCGGGCACTAATGAAAAACTGTTTTTT. This gives the protein CASSLNAGTNEKLFF.

The V and J genes are TRBV28 and TRBJ2-3; D not certain. The CDR3 is made up of 11 amino acids. Germline V lookup: CDR1 MDHEN, CDR2 SYDVKM. Trimming took off 6 bases at V and 3 bases at J, with 4 bases between the two ends. The CDR3 DNA is TGTGCCAGCAGAAATACAGATACGCAGTATTTT. Translation gives CASRNTDTQYF.

The chain joins TRBV7-9 to TRBJ2-7, with 8 bases matching TRBD2. CDR3 length: 15 residues. The germline CDR1 and CDR2 sequences are SEHNR and FQNEAQ (reference sequence). V shed 4 bases and J 2 bases; nucleotides not matched to a gene: 7. CDR3 sequence reads: CASSSAGREAYEQYF. CDR3 coding DNA: TGTGCCAGCAGCTCCGCCGGGCGGGAGGCCTACGAGCAGTACTTC.

This chain joins TRBV30 and TRBJ1-2, with D tentatively TRBD1 (5 bases). Per germline, CDR1 GTSNPN and CDR2 SVGIG (reference sequence). Trimming took off 5 bases at V and 8 bases at J, with 15 bases between the two ends. This CDR3 spans 12 amino acids. The CDR3 DNA follows: TGTGCCTGGGAGGGTGCAGGGAAAGGCTACACCTTC. Its translation: CAWEGAGKGYTF.

The rearrangement links TRBV19 to TRBJ1-5, with a possible D match to TRBD1 (5 bases). Germline V gene sequence: CDR1 LNHDA, CDR2 SQIVND (reference sequence). The CDR3 has 16 residues. V was trimmed by 4 bases and J by 7 bases, leaving 20 bases between them. The CDR3 DNA is TGTGCCAGTAGTACCAGTGGACGGGACGCGTCCCAGCCCCAGCATTTT. This encodes CASSTSGRDASQPQHF.

The V gene is TRBV4-2, the J gene TRBJ2-3; 9 bases agree with TRBD2. The CDR3 runs 16 residues. Germline loops: CDR1 LGHNA, CDR2 YNFKEQ. J gave up 6 bases and V 5 bases, and 12 bases lay outside the gene matches. The CDR3 nucleotides are TGTGCCAGCAGCTTTAACTTAGCGGGAGTTGTGGATACGCAGTATTTT. It translates to CASSFNLAGVVDTQYF.

The chain couples TRBV4-1 to TRBJ2-1, with 10 bases aligning to TRBD1. Looked up from germline, CDR1 is MGHRA and CDR2 is YSYEKL. V shed 7 bases, J shed 7 bases, and the junction held 16 bases outside the gene matches. CDR3 length: 17 residues. DNA for the CDR3: TGCGCCAGCAATCATGTTCCGAGGACAGGGGGGAAGAATGAGCAGTTCTTC. Amino acid sequence: CASNHVPRTGGKNEQFF.

The chain carries TRBV7-2 and TRBJ2-5; 12 bases align to TRBD1. Germline values: CDR1 SGHTA, CDR2 FQGNSA. This CDR3 has 16 amino acids. Germline trimming cut 0 bases from V and 6 bases from J; bases unmatched to any gene: 5. The CDR3 DNA sequence: TGTGCCAGCAGCTTAGCGGGGACAGGGGGCGCGCAGACCCAGTACTTC. Its protein is CASSLAGTGGAQTQYF.

This clone was detected only once. The chain carries TRBV5-4 and TRBJ1-1; possible D gene TRBD1, 6 bases. V shed 0 bases and J shed 5 bases, with 11 bases lying between them. The germline CDR1 and CDR2 sequences are SGHNT and YYREEE (reference sequence). CDR3 size: 14 residues. The CDR3 region is CASSLEGGRTEAFF. As DNA, the CDR3 is TGTGCCAGCAGCTTGGAGGGGGGGAGAACTGAAGCTTTCTTT. The whole variable domain, remainder taken from reference TRBV5-4 and TRBJ1-1, is ETGVTQSPTHLIKTRGQQVTLRCSSQSGHNTVSWYQQALGQGPQFIFQYYREEENGRGNFPPRFSGLQFPNYSSELNVNALELDDSALYLCASSLEGGRTEAFFGQGTRLTVV.

About this clone: The same CDR3 arises from other DNA sequences in this sample as well. The chain joins TRBV7-2 to TRBJ2-3; TRBD2 agrees at 9 bases. The CDR3 is 15 amino acids. After removal of 3 bases from V and 2 bases from J, the junction contained 3 bases not matched to a gene. Per germline, CDR1 SGHTA and CDR2 FQGNSA. The CDR3 loop is CASSLAGGITDTQYF. The CDR3 nucleotides are TGTGCCAGCAGCTTGGCGGGAGGGATCACAGATACGCAGTATTTT.

CDR3: CASSTSVEAFF. CDR3 DNA sequence: TGTGCCAGTAGTACTAGTGTGGAAGCTTTCTTT. The genes are TRBV19 and TRBJ1-1; no clear D. In germline, CDR1 is LNHDA, CDR2 SQIVND (reference sequence). The CDR3 is 11 residues long. Trimming pared 4 bases from V and 8 bases from J, leaving 8 bases between.